The sample holds one count of the clone carrying this T cell receptor beta chain. Its antigen is not identified. Only CD45RO-negative cells positively selected for CCR7 counted as naive CD8 cells, so terminally differentiated effector memory CD45RA+ cells were excluded. These data are taken from a study of shared clonotypes between healthy human individuals. Notes on the study in general: Incomplete sequencing of sorted subsets was indicated by rarefaction despite large depth.

Here immunoSEQ multiplex PCR was the method, and the copy in TCRdb shows in-frame clones only, minus some. This table holds under 2,000,000 clones, around 96% found once. The clonotype was recovered from a young man in good health. Sequenced: naive CD8+ T cells sorted from blood.

The CDR3 loop is CASSIILQETQYF. The CDR3 DNA reads as TGTGCCAGCAGTATTATATTACAAGAGACCCAGTACTTC. This rearrangement joins TRBV6-1 to TRBJ2-5; D is undetermined. Germline values: CDR1 MNHNS, CDR2 SASEGT. The V end lost 5 bases, the J end lost 2 bases, and 9 bases lay between the germline ends. There are 13 residues in the CDR3.